The clone carrying this T cell receptor (beta chain) was counted between two and nine times. A read error may produce the germline difference seen at one junction end. Hyperthyroidism counted as stable given no ophthalmopathy within 18 months of follow-up. This sample was taken from a study of Graves' ophthalmopathy and Graves' hyperthyroidism. Amplification from RNA transcripts yielded the TCR beta CDR3 regions. HTBI primers primed a first-round RT-PCR, and a second-round multiplex PCR followed. TCRdb used MiXCR to reprocess the multiplex PCR reads, holding one entry per CDR3 protein. This repertoire shows hundreds of thousands of distinct CDR3 sequences, around a fifth found once; its top ten account for 2.5% to 3.5%. CDR3 length equals 12 residues. Germline V lookup: CDR1 MGHRA, CDR2 YSYEKL.

The clonotype was recovered from a woman between 18 and 29 years old with stable Graves' hyperthyroidism. Sequencing was carried out using peripheral blood. The V call is TRBV4-1, the J call TRBJ2-4; D possibly corresponds to TRBD1 (6 bases). CDR3 residues: CASSLGANIKYF. CDR3 sequence (DNA): TGCGCCAGCAGCCTGGGGGCTAACATTAAGTACTTC.